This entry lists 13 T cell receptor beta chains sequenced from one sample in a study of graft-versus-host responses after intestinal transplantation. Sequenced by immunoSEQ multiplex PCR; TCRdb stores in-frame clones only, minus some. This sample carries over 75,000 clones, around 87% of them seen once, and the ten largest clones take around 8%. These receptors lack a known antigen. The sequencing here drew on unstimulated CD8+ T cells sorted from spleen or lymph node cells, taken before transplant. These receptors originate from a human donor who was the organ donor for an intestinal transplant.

The CDR3 loop is CASSQELQGNEKLFF. The DNA for the CDR3 is TGCGCCAGCAGCCAAGAACTCCAGGGGAATGAAAAACTGTTTTTT. The chain is built from TRBV4-1 and TRBJ1-4, with D maybe TRBD1 (6 bases). The CDR3 consists of 15 residues. From germline, CDR1 is MGHRA and CDR2 YSYEKL. With 0 bases removed from V and 5 bases from J, the gap between germline ends came to 10 bases.

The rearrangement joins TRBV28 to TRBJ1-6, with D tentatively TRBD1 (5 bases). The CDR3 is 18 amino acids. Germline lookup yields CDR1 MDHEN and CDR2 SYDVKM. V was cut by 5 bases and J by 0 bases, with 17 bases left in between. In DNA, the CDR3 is TGTGCCAGCAGTCCCAGTCAAGAGGGACTCTCCTATAATTCACCCCTCCACTTT. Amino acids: CASSPSQEGLSYNSPLHF.

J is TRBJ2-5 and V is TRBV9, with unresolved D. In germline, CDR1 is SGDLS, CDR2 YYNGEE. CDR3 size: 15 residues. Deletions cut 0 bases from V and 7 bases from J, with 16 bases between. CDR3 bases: TGTGCCAGCAGCGTAGAGATTAGTGTAGGTGGGACCCAGTACTTC. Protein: CASSVEISVGGTQYF.

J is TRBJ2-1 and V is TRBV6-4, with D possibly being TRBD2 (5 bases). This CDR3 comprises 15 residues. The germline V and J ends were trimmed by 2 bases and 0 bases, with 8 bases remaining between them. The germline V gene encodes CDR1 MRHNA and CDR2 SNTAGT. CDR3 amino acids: CASSDGSGSYNEQFF. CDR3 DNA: TGTGCCAGCAGTGACGGGAGCGGCTCCTACAATGAGCAGTTCTTC.

The CDR3, as DNA: TGTGCCAGCAGGGACAGCATTTACTACGAGCAGTACTTC. Translation: CASRDSIYYEQYF. V usage is TRBV6-1 and J usage is TRBJ2-7; maybe TRBD1 (6 bases). The CDR3 is 13 amino acids. CDR1 and CDR2 from the germline V gene are MNHNS and SASEGT. V was clipped by 6 bases and J by 3 bases, with 12 bases between them.

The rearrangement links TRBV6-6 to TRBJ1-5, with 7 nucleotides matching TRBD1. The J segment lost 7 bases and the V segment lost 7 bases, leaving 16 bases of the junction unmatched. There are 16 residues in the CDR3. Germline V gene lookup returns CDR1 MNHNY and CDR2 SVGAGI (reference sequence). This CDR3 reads CASTYITGAPGQPQHF. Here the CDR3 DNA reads TGTGCCAGCACCTACATCACAGGGGCCCCCGGGCAGCCCCAGCATTTT.

CDR3 sequence reads: CASSLSSRGEWHGYTF. CDR3 nucleotides: TGTGCCAGCAGTTTATCGAGCAGGGGCGAGTGGCATGGCTACACCTTC. The chain links TRBV27 to TRBJ1-2, with D possibly TRBD1 on 6 matching bases. V lost 0 bases to trimming and J lost 6 bases, with 17 bases between them. The CDR3 length is 16 residues. The germline V gene encodes CDR1 MNHEY and CDR2 SMNVEV (reference sequence).

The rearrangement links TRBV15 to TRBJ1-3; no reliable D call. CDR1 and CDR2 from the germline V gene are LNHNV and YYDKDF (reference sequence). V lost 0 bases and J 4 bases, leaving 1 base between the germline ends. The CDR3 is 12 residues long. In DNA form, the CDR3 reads TGTGCCACCAGCAGAGACGGAAACACCATATATTTT. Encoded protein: CATSRDGNTIYF.

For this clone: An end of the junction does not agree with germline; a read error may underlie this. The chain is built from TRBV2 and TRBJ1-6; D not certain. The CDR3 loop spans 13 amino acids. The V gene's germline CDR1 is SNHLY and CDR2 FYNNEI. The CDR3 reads CAVILSYNSPLHF. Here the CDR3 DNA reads TGTGCCGTAATACTGTCCTACAATTCACCCCTCCACTTT.

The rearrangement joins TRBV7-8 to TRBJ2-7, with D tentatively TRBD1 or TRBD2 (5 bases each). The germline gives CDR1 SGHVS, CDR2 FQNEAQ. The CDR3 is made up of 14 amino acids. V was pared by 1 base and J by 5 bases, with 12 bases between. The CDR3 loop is CASSLGDLLHEQYF. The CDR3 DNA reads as TGTGCCAGCAGCTTAGGGGACCTACTCCACGAGCAGTACTTC.

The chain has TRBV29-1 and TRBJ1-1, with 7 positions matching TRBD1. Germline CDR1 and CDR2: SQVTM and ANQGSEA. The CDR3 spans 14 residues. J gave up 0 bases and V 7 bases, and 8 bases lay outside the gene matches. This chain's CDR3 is CSAPGTVVNTEAFF. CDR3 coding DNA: TGCAGCGCCCCCGGGACAGTCGTGAACACTGAAGCTTTCTTT.

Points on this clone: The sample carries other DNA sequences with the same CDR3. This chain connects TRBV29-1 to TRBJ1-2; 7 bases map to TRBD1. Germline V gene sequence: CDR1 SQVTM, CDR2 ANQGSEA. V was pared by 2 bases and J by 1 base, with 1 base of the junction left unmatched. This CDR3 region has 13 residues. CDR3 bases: TGCAGCGTTGAAACAGGGGATAACTATGGCTACACCTTC. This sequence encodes CSVETGDNYGYTF. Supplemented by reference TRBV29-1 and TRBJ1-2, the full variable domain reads SAVISQKPSRDICQRGTSLTIQCQVDSQVTMMFWYRQQPGQSLTLIATANQGSEATYESGFVIDKFPISRPNLTFSTLTVSNMSPEDSSIYLCSVETGDNYGYTFGSGTRLTVV.

The CDR3 DNA follows: TGTGCCAGCAGCCCGATAACAGGACTGAACACTGAAGCTTTCTTT. This codes for CASSPITGLNTEAFF. The genes are TRBV7-9 and TRBJ1-1, with D maybe TRBD1 (5 bases). This CDR3 region has 15 residues. Germline CDR1 is SEHNR and CDR2 is FQNEAQ (reference sequence). Deletions cut 5 bases from V and 0 bases from J, with 13 bases between.